The clone carrying this TCR beta chain came up many times. Documented time point: patch test 2, 6 weeks after DPC sensitization. The treatment is: therapeutic diphenylcyclopropenone sensitization with weekly scalp DPC. Samples of blood were obtained prior to the application of each patch test. The length of the CDR3 is 11 residues. The V and J ends lost 3 bases and 6 bases respectively, with 7 bases between them. Germline V gives CDR1 SGHNT, CDR2 YYREEE (reference sequence). The library attached unique molecular identifiers to individual cDNA molecules. In the authors' workflow: Across samples, TCR counts had a median of about 92,000 and ranged from about 23,224 to 700,000. From the RACE reads, TCRdb called clonotypes with MiXCR, one entry per CDR3 protein. These V and J calls derive from TCRdb rather than the authors' analysis. The sample shows about 400,000 distinct CDR3 sequences, around 6% of them seen only once.

The sample is drawn from a study of human T cells and chemical hapten exposure. Study context: The study lasted around 5 months, and patients were dosed weekly with diphenylcyclopropenone on the scalp throughout.

The source of this sequence is a woman aged 18-29 years with alopecia areata. Some clones in this sample may be carry-over from other donors' samples. Sequencing used whole blood, obtained in connection with sensitization to the hapten diphenylcyclopropenone (DPC). The chain uses TRBV5-4 and TRBJ2-7; D call uncertain. In nucleotides, the CDR3 is TGTGCCAGCAGCTCGGCTCGCGAGCAGTACTTC. Amino acid sequence: CASSSAREQYF.